This entry lists 12 T cell receptor beta chains sequenced from one sample in a study of OX40 agonist ivuxolimab in advanced cancers. Profiled with immunoSEQ multiplex PCR; TCRdb holds only in-frame clones, not every one. The top ten hold roughly 10% of the sample, which has about 46,000 clones, about 89% seen once. The source was CD4+ or CD8+ T cells sorted from blood, collected in a trial of the OX40 agonist ivuxolimab. Receptor source: an adult with an advanced solid tumor such as melanoma, head and neck, liver or kidney cancer.

This clone occurred once. The V call is TRBV4-3, the J call TRBJ2-1; TRBD2 matches at 11 bases. With 1 base clipped from V and 15 bases from J, the junction kept 8 bases outside the gene matches. The germline CDR1 and CDR2 sequences are LGHNA and YSLEER. This CDR3 has 14 residues. CDR3 nucleotides: TGCGCCAGCAGCCAAGGACTAGCGGGGCCCCAGGGGTTCTTC. This encodes CASSQGLAGPQGFF.

This chain joins TRBV27 and TRBJ2-7, with TRBD1 identical over 10 bases. The CDR3 covers 14 residues. The trim removed 6 bases at V and 5 bases at J, leaving 7 bases unmatched. Per germline, CDR1 MNHEY and CDR2 SMNVEV (reference sequence). This CDR3 is CASSFRDRGNEQYF. CDR3 coding DNA: TGTGCCAGCAGCTTCCGGGACAGGGGCAACGAGCAGTACTTC.

The gene calls are TRBV10-3 and TRBJ1-2; a weak D match, TRBD1 (6 bases). Trimming took 7 bases from V and 4 from J, leaving 16 bases between them. This CDR3 contains 14 residues. Per the germline V gene, CDR1 is ENHRY and CDR2 is SYGVKD. The CDR3 here is CAITKEARGYGYTF. CDR3 sequence (DNA): TGTGCCATCACTAAGGAGGCCAGGGGCTATGGCTACACCTTC.

V gene TRBV6-5 combines with J gene TRBJ2-3; 7 nucleotides agree with TRBD2. The CDR3 has 14 amino acids. V shed 7 bases and J 1 base; nucleotides not matched to a gene: 5. CDR1 is MNHEY and CDR2 is SVGAGI in the germline V gene. CDR3 loop: CASTSLAGTDTQYF. The CDR3 DNA sequence: TGTGCCAGCACCTCCCTAGCGGGCACAGATACGCAGTATTTT.

V usage is TRBV9 and J usage is TRBJ2-3; the D gene is possibly TRBD2 (6 bases). Germline loops: CDR1 SGDLS, CDR2 YYNGEE. CDR3 length equals 16 residues. The V and J ends lost 2 bases and 2 bases respectively, with 15 bases between them. The CDR3 DNA is TGTGCCAGCAGCGTCCCTCGGGACTCCGCCACAGATACGCAGTATTTT. Protein product: CASSVPRDSATDTQYF.

This clone appeared once. The chain joins TRBV5-6 to TRBJ2-5; TRBD1 matches at 8 bases. The V gene end was trimmed by 3 bases and the J gene end by 5 bases; junction bases not matched to a gene: 12. The CDR3 has 16 amino acids. Germline V gene sequence: CDR1 SGHDT, CDR2 YYEEEE. CDR3 DNA: TGTGCCAGCAGCTGGGACCGTCGACAGGGGTGGGAGACCCAGTACTTC. This codes for CASSWDRRQGWETQYF.

The chain couples TRBV7-9 to TRBJ2-7, with a weak D call TRBD2 (5 bases). Germline CDR1 and CDR2: SEHNR and FQNEAQ (reference sequence). V was cut by 4 bases and J by 11 bases, with 15 bases left in between. The CDR3 consists of 12 residues. The CDR3 nucleotides read TGTGCCAGCAGCTCTGAGCGGCTAGAAAAGTACTTC. Translating it yields CASSSERLEKYF.

This rearrangement joins TRBV9 to TRBJ1-1; 8 bases are shared with TRBD1. CDR3 length: 15 residues. The trim removed 0 bases at V and 1 base at J, leaving 2 bases unmatched. The germline gives CDR1 SGDLS, CDR2 YYNGEE. Here the CDR3 reads CASSVGTGRNTEAFF. The CDR3 coding sequence is TGTGCCAGCAGCGTAGGGACAGGGCGGAACACTGAAGCTTTCTTT.

This clone was recorded only once. V and J are TRBV4-2 and TRBJ1-4; 7 positions agree with TRBD1. J was trimmed by 8 bases and V by 0 bases; bases with no gene match: 6. This CDR3 has 15 residues. Germline V gene data show CDR1 as LGHNA and CDR2 as YNFKEQ. As DNA, the CDR3 is TGTGCCAGCAGCCAAGATGACAGGGCCAAAGAAAAACTGTTTTTT. Protein: CASSQDDRAKEKLFF.

This clone was recorded only once. The CDR3 region has the DNA TGTGCCAGTAGCCTCTATAGCGGGAGCTCCTACAATGAGCAGTTCTTC. Translated: CASSLYSGSSYNEQFF. The chain couples TRBV19 to TRBJ2-1; the match to TRBD2 covers 9 bases. Germline V gives CDR1 LNHDA, CDR2 SQIVND (reference sequence). CDR3 length: 16 amino acids. Germline trimming cut 6 bases from V and 0 bases from J; bases unmatched to any gene: 6.

This clone was recorded once. This rearrangement joins TRBV5-1 to TRBJ1-3, with TRBD1 as a possible D gene (6 bases). V lost 4 bases and J 4 bases, leaving 15 bases between the germline ends. Per the germline V gene, CDR1 is SGHRS and CDR2 is YFSETQ. The CDR3 loop spans 15 amino acids. The DNA for the CDR3 is TGCGCCAGCAGCCTGGAGACAGGAGGGGGAAACACCATATATTTT. Protein product: CASSLETGGGNTIYF.

The chain uses TRBV19 and TRBJ2-7; the match to TRBD1 covers 8 bases. The junction had 3 bases not matched to a gene; V was cut back by 3 bases and J by 2 bases. This CDR3 contains 14 residues. Germline V lookup: CDR1 LNHDA, CDR2 SQIVND (reference sequence). CDR3 sequence reads: CASSITGGPYEQYF. The CDR3 nucleotides read TGTGCCAGTAGTATTACAGGGGGGCCCTACGAGCAGTACTTC.